The 9 T cell receptor beta chains below come from one sample, sequenced in a study of T cell changes during pregnancy in multiple sclerosis. This table comes from immunoSEQ multiplex PCR, and its TCRdb copy is limited to in-frame clones, with some not included. The table has roughly 32,000 clones, 91% seen once. The sample in question was CD8+ T cells from peripheral blood mononuclear cells, obtained in the second trimester of pregnancy. All receptors come from a female donor in good health, enrolled as a control in a pregnancy study.

The chain combines TRBV7-3 with TRBJ2-3; 7 nucleotides line up with TRBD2. CDR1 and CDR2 from the germline V gene are SGHTA and FQGTGA. The CDR3 length is 16 residues. Losses at the gene ends were 3 bases for V and 1 base for J; bases not matched to a gene: 7. The CDR3 bases are TGTGCCAGCAGCTTTTCAGGGAGGGGAGGCACAGATACGCAGTATTTT. This codes for CASSFSGRGGTDTQYF.

V usage is TRBV5-6 and J usage is TRBJ2-7, with D tentatively TRBD1 (5 bases). There are 16 residues in the CDR3. Germline CDR1 and CDR2: SGHDT and YYEEEE. V lost 0 bases and J 4 bases, leaving 17 bases between the germline ends. The CDR3 loop is CASSLATVGRAYEQYF. The CDR3 DNA follows: TGTGCCAGCAGCTTGGCGACAGTCGGCAGGGCGTACGAGCAGTACTTC.

The CDR3 DNA follows: TGTGCCTGGGGACTAGCGGGGGTATACGAGCAGTACTTC. Its translation: CAWGLAGVYEQYF. The chain combines TRBV30 with TRBJ2-7; 13 bases match TRBD2. The CDR3 contains 13 residues. In germline, CDR1 is GTSNPN, CDR2 SVGIG (reference sequence). The J segment lost 4 bases and the V segment lost 5 bases, leaving 2 bases of the junction unmatched.

This clone was detected a few times. The chain carries TRBV5-5 and TRBJ2-7; D gene ambiguous. With 2 bases removed from V and 1 base from J, the gap between germline ends came to 7 bases. CDR1 and CDR2 from the germline V gene are SGHKS and YYEKEE (reference sequence). The CDR3 sequence is 13 residues long. The CDR3: CASSFGSSYEQYF. As DNA, the CDR3 is TGTGCCAGCAGCTTTGGCTCTTCCTACGAGCAGTACTTC.

The chain joins TRBV4-3 to TRBJ2-2; the D is unclear. This CDR3 spans 13 amino acids. V shed 1 base and J shed 6 bases, with 6 bases lying between them. Germline V gives CDR1 LGHNA, CDR2 YSLEER. For the CDR3, the DNA is TGCGCCAGCAGCCAAGTTCTTCCCGGGGAGCTGTTTTTT. Its translation is CASSQVLPGELFF.

This clone was detected once. The chain uses TRBV28 and TRBJ2-7, with a weak D call TRBD2 (6 bases). V shed 3 bases and J shed 1 base, with 7 bases lying between them. Germline V gene sequence: CDR1 MDHEN, CDR2 SYDVKM. This CDR3 is built from 13 residues. This CDR3 is CASSLAGSYEQYF. Here the CDR3 DNA reads TGTGCCAGCAGTTTGGCGGGATCCTACGAGCAGTACTTC.

V and J are TRBV13 and TRBJ2-4; D gene uncertain. CDR1 and CDR2 from the germline V gene are PRHDT and FYEKMQ (reference sequence). V lost 5 bases to trimming and J lost 1 base, with 12 bases between them. The CDR3 contains 15 residues. CDR3 region: CASSLRPGAKNIQYF. The CDR3 DNA reads as TGTGCCAGCAGCCTCCGCCCCGGGGCCAAAAACATTCAGTACTTC.

The chain employs TRBV9 and TRBJ2-2; 10 nucleotides line up with TRBD2. This CDR3 has 14 amino acids. Trimming cost V 3 bases and J 6 bases; bases outside gene matches: 2. Per the germline V gene, CDR1 is SGDLS and CDR2 is YYNGEE. CDR3 in amino acids: CASSASGGAGELFF. The CDR3 nucleotides read TGTGCCAGCAGCGCTAGCGGGGGTGCCGGGGAGCTGTTTTTT.

This clone was detected only once. The J gene is TRBJ1-1, the V gene TRBV29-1, with TRBD1 matching over 8 bases. J gave up 1 base and V 6 bases, and 1 base lay outside the gene matches. Looked up from germline, CDR1 is SQVTM and CDR2 is ANQGSEA. CDR3 length equals 12 residues. The CDR3 sequence: CSVQGGNTEAFF. DNA for the CDR3: TGCAGCGTACAGGGGGGGAACACTGAAGCTTTCTTT.